The clone carrying this T cell receptor (beta chain) was picked up a small number of times. Its antigen is still unknown. The data were taken from a study of beta chain features in type 1 diabetes. Study-wide points: Shortening that was moderate but significant affected the TCRB CDR3s of Type 1 diabetes patients in all four CD4+ subsets.

Expressed TCRB transcripts were sequenced after all isolated RNA was converted to cDNA. Sequencing was performed with immunoSEQ multiplex PCR; in TCRdb, only in-frame clones are kept and a portion is missing. Among roughly 300,000 clones listed, approximately 14% were seen once. The V segment lost 7 bases and the J segment 3 bases; nucleotides outside the gene matches: 10. CDR3 length equals 16 residues. Germline lookup yields CDR1 MRHNA and CDR2 SNTAGT. Each of the sorted populations had a purity greater than 95%. The rearrangement joins TRBV6-4 to TRBJ2-5, with 11 bases that match TRBD2. This clonotype was sampled from a man aged 25-40 years with type 1 diabetes. What was sequenced was naive CD4+ T cells from blood. CDR3 residues: CASIGKLTSGKETQYF. Here the CDR3 DNA reads TGTGCCAGCATCGGAAAGCTGACTAGCGGGAAAGAGACCCAGTACTTC.